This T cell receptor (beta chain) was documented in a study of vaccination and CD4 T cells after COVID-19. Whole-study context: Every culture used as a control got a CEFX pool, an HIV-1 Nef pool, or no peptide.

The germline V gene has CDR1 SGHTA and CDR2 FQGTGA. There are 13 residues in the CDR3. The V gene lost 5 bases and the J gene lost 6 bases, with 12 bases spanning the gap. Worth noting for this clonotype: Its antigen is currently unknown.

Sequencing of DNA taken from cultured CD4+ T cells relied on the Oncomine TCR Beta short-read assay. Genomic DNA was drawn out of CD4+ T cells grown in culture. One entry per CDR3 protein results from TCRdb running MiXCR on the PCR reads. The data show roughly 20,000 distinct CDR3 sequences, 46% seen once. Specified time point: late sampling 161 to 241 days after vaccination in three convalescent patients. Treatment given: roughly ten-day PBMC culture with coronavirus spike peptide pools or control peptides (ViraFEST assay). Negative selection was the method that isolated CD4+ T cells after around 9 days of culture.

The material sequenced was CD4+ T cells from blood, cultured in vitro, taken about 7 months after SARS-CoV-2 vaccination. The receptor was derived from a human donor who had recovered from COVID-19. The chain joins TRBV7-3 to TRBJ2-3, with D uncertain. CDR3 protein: CASSPSPFDTQYF. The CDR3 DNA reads TGTGCCAGCAGCCCATCGCCTTTCGATACGCAGTATTTT.